The clone carrying this TCR beta chain showed up many times. The antigen is unknown. The ends were cut back, 2 bases at V and 4 bases at J, with 8 bases in the middle. CDR3 length: 13 residues. CDR1 and CDR2 from the germline V gene are MNHNS and SASEGT. Time point indicated: persistent/refractory GD, antithyroid drugs over 5 years with positive TRAb. Preparation of the TCR library used RNA extracted from PBMCs. Patients hailed from an endocrinology department in Xi'an, China. Libraries of TCR beta came from iRepertoire HTBI primers plus Arm-PCR of CDR3 regions. TCRdb reprocessed the multiplex PCR reads via MiXCR and lists one record per CDR3 protein. This sample has 400,000 to 600,000 distinct CDR3 sequences; 20% to 25% occur once, and the top ten carry over 6%. This record comes from a study of regulatory T cells in long-lasting Graves disease. Whole-study results and caveats: Newly diagnosed disease favored TRBV20-1 and TRBJ2-1 over persistent disease.

The sequence came from a female donor with Graves disease. The sample here was peripheral blood mononuclear cells (PBMCs), taken when the disease was refractory, from a patient treated with antithyroid drugs. V is TRBV6-1 and J is TRBJ1-1, with D uncertain. Written as DNA, the CDR3 is TGTGCCAGCAGTGAACTAGCGAGCACTGAAGCTTTCTTT. Its translation: CASSELASTEAFF.